The rows below give T cell receptor beta chains drawn from one sample of a study of cytomegalovirus exposure and HLA in healthy donors. The data were produced by immunoSEQ multiplex PCR, yet TCRdb's version contains in-frame clones alone and is incomplete. The profile shows under 170,000 clones, 55% to 70% of them singletons. What was sequenced was PBMCs. These receptors came from a woman aged 55-69 years in good health and CMV-seropositive. CDR3s include the opening cysteine and the closing phenylalanine or tryptophan. D genes are given only for firm matches. The size field is filled for only some rows; it gives once, few, many or a size class.

j_call,v_call,clone_size,d_call,cdr3_nt,cdr3_aa
TRBJ2-3,TRBV2,-,-,TGTGCCAGCAGTGACCAGCGGAGACCCCTCACTGCCACAGATACGCAGTATTTT,CASSDQRRPLTATDTQYF
TRBJ1-3,TRBV14,-,-,TGTGCCAGCAGCCAAGACAGGGGTCCGGCCTCTGGAAACACCATATATTTT,CASSQDRGPASGNTIYF
TRBJ2-2,TRBV7-3,-,TRBD2,TGTGCCAGCAGCGAGACTAGCGGGAGGGTGGCCGGGGAGCTGTTTTTT,CASSETSGRVAGELFF
TRBJ2-3,TRBV15,-,-,TGTGCCACCAGCAGAGATCCAGGGCCAGATACGCAGTATTTT,CATSRDPGPDTQYF
TRBJ1-3,TRBV7-6,-,TRBD1,TGTGCCAGCAGCCGGAAATCCGGGACAGGGGAAAATCGCGAATGGAACACCATATATTTT,CASSRKSGTGENREWNTIYF
TRBJ2-1,TRBV10-3,-,TRBD2,TGTGCCTCCTCGGCTAGCGGAACCTACAATGAGCAGTTCTTC,CASSASGTYNEQFF
TRBJ1-5,TRBV7-8,-,-,TGTGCCAGCAGCCTAATAGGGGATCAGCCCCAGCATTTT,CASSLIGDQPQHF
TRBJ2-5,TRBV28,few,TRBD1,TGTGCCAGCAGAGGGGGCAGGGGAGCAGAGACCCAGTACTTC,CASRGGRGAETQYF
TRBJ2-1,TRBV7-8,-,-,TGTGCCAGCAGCCAGCGGAATGAGCAGTTCTTC,CASSQRNEQFF
TRBJ2-6,TRBV15,-,-,TGTGCCACCAGCAGAGATAGGGAGCCAGGGGCCAACGTCCTGACTTTC,CATSRDREPGANVLTF